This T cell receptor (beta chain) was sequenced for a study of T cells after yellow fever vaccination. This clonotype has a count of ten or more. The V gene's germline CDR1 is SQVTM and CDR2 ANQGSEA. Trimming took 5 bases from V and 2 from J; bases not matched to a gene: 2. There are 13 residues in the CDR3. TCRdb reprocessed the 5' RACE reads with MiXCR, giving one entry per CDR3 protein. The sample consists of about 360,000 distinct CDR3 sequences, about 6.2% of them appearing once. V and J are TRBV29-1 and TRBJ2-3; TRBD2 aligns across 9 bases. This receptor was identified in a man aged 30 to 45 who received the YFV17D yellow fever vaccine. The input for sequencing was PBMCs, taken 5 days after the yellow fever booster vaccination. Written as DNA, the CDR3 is TGCAGCGTTCGCGGGAGGGTCACAGATACGCAGTATTTT. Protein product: CSVRGRVTDTQYF.